This passage covers 15 T cell receptor beta chains from one sample sequenced in a study of blood T cell repertoires in COVID-19. TCRdb keeps only in-frame clones here, not all; method: immunoSEQ multiplex PCR. The sample holds a few hundred thousand clones; around 90% are singletons and the top ten take about 6.8%. Source material: peripheral blood. The receptors were gathered from a man aged 18 to 30 who had recovered from COVID-19.

This chain connects TRBV28 to TRBJ1-2; 9 bases fit TRBD1. Germline V CDR1 and CDR2: MDHEN, SYDVKM. J lost 3 bases, V lost 3 bases, and 5 bases had no gene match. The CDR3 sequence is 15 residues long. Here the CDR3 reads CASSLTGQGYYGYTF. CDR3 bases: TGTGCCAGCAGTTTGACCGGACAGGGGTACTATGGCTACACCTTC.

This clone was recorded a few times. The chain joins TRBV9 to TRBJ1-1; D is ambiguous. V was cut by 0 bases and J by 2 bases, with 11 bases left in between. This CDR3 spans 15 amino acids. The germline V gene encodes CDR1 SGDLS and CDR2 YYNGEE. The CDR3 loop is CASSVDGQGNTEAFF. In nucleotides, the CDR3 is TGTGCCAGCAGCGTAGATGGGCAAGGTAACACTGAAGCTTTCTTT. The whole variable domain, remainder taken from reference TRBV9 and TRBJ1-1, is DSGVTQTPKHLITATGQRVTLRCSPRSGDLSVYWYQQSLDQGLQFLIQYYNGEERAKGNILERFSAQQFPDLHSELNLSSLELGDSALYFCASSVDGQGNTEAFFGQGTRLTVV.

The chain has TRBV2 and TRBJ2-7; TRBD2 might be the D (6 bases). Germline CDR1 is SNHLY and CDR2 is FYNNEI. Trimming left V 9 bases short and J 9 bases short, with 18 bases between. The CDR3 totals 12 residues. CDR3 sequence: CASVGQGGWQYF. CDR3 nucleotide sequence: TGTGCCAGTGTTGGGCAGGGAGGCTGGCAGTACTTC.

The chain employs TRBV6-1 and TRBJ1-1; TRBD1 matches at 10 bases. This CDR3 is built from 15 residues. Per germline, CDR1 MNHNS and CDR2 SASEGT. J lost 10 bases, V lost 3 bases, and 11 bases had no gene match. CDR3 loop: CASSDPRDRGFAAFF. The CDR3 DNA is TGTGCCAGCAGTGATCCCCGGGACAGGGGATTCGCAGCTTTCTTT.

The rearrangement links TRBV6-2 or TRBV6-3 to TRBJ1-5; tentative D call: TRBD1 (6 bases). Germline V CDR1 and CDR2: MNHEY, SVGEGT. Trimming pared 0 bases from V and 5 bases from J, leaving 14 bases between. The CDR3 length is 16 residues. CDR3 DNA: TGTGCCAGCAGTTACTCGAGCAGGGGCCTCTATCAGCCCCAGCATTTT. It codes for CASSYSSRGLYQPQHF.

The V call is TRBV5-1, the J call TRBJ2-2; the D gene is possibly TRBD2 (6 bases). Trimming took 3 bases from V and 2 from J, leaving 11 bases between them. The length of the CDR3 is 15 residues. Germline V CDR1 and CDR2: SGHRS, YFSETQ. The CDR3 nucleotides read TGCGCCAGCAGCTCGCTGGACTATAACACCGGGGAGCTGTTTTTT. Its translation: CASSSLDYNTGELFF. The whole variable domain, remainder taken from reference TRBV5-1 and TRBJ2-2, is KAGVTQTPRYLIKTRGQQVTLSCSPISGHRSVSWYQQTPGQGLQFLFEYFSETQRNKGNFPGRFSGRQFSNSRSEMNVSTLELGDSALYLCASSSLDYNTGELFFGEGSRLTVL.

Here the CDR3 reads CASSPKGGPSSYEQYF. CDR3 DNA: TGTGCCAGCTCACCCAAAGGAGGGCCTAGCTCCTACGAGCAGTACTTC. The V call is TRBV18, the J call TRBJ2-7; a weak D match, TRBD2 (6 bases). This CDR3 comprises 16 residues. The ends were cut back, 3 bases at V and 0 bases at J, with 15 bases in the middle. Germline CDR1 and CDR2: KGHSH and LQKENI.

V usage is TRBV5-5 and J usage is TRBJ2-2, with 13 bases fitting TRBD2. V lost 2 bases to trimming and J lost 0 bases; unmatched junction nucleotides: 4. The CDR3 spans 18 residues. Germline V gene data show CDR1 as SGHKS and CDR2 as YYEKEE (reference sequence). CDR3 sequence: CASSFQGLAGANTGELFF. The CDR3 bases are TGTGCCAGCAGCTTTCAAGGACTAGCGGGGGCGAACACCGGGGAGCTGTTTTTT.

V is TRBV27 and J is TRBJ1-2; 8 positions agree with TRBD1. J lost 3 bases, V lost 8 bases, and 14 bases had no gene match. The CDR3 length is 16 residues. The V gene's germline CDR1 is MNHEY and CDR2 SMNVEV (reference sequence). The CDR3 coding sequence is TGTGCCAGCGGGTACTCAGGGGGCGGGGGACACTATGGCTACACCTTC. Its translation: CASGYSGGGGHYGYTF.

This sequence joins TRBV5-4 and TRBJ2-1, with D possibly matching TRBD2 (5 bases). The V end was cut by 2 bases, the J end by 6 bases, with 15 bases between. This CDR3 comprises 15 residues. Per germline, CDR1 SGHNT and CDR2 YYREEE (reference sequence). CDR3 residues: CASSLEGSRGNEQFF. CDR3 nucleotides: TGTGCCAGCAGCTTAGAAGGGTCCCGGGGCAATGAGCAGTTCTTC.

This clone appeared a single time. The chain employs TRBV27 and TRBJ1-2, with unresolved D. Trimming removed 4 bases from V and 6 bases from J, with 9 bases in between. Germline values: CDR1 MNHEY, CDR2 SMNVEV (reference sequence). The CDR3 totals 12 residues. The CDR3 protein is CASSSPRDGYTF. The CDR3 DNA sequence: TGTGCCAGCAGTTCCCCGAGGGATGGCTACACCTTC.

The rearrangement links TRBV6-5 to TRBJ2-3; 11 bases fit TRBD2. Looked up from germline, CDR1 is MNHEY and CDR2 is SVGAGI. CDR3 size: 15 residues. The trim removed 3 bases at V and 8 bases at J, leaving 7 bases unmatched. This CDR3 is CASSYTSGGLATQYF. The CDR3 DNA reads as TGTGCCAGCAGTTATACTAGCGGGGGTTTGGCTACGCAGTATTTT.

The J gene is TRBJ2-7, the V gene TRBV5-8, with D tentatively TRBD1 (5 bases). The V end was cut by 3 bases, the J end by 1 base, with 14 bases between. Germline CDR1 reads SGHTS; CDR2 reads YDEGEE. The CDR3 contains 15 residues. CDR3 region: CASSYTGHSSYEQYF. DNA of the CDR3: TGTGCCAGCAGCTACACTGGACATTCTTCCTACGAGCAGTACTTC.

The chain recombines TRBV6-5 with TRBJ2-2; the D gene could be TRBD1 or TRBD2 (5 bases each). The V end was cut by 10 bases, the J end by 0 bases, with 15 bases between. Germline V gives CDR1 MNHEY, CDR2 SVGAGI. The CDR3 runs to 15 residues. CDR3 amino acids: CATREQHTNTGELFF. CDR3 DNA: TGTGCCACCAGGGAGCAACACACGAACACCGGGGAGCTGTTTTTT.

This rearrangement joins TRBV30 to TRBJ1-1; D might be TRBD1 (6 bases). In germline, CDR1 is GTSNPN, CDR2 SVGIG (reference sequence). The CDR3 runs to 12 residues. Trimming cost V 2 bases and J 10 bases, with 14 bases left between them. DNA for the CDR3: TGTGCCTGGAGTCAACAGGGATTAGGAGCTTTCTTT. Amino acid sequence: CAWSQQGLGAFF.